The next 14 T cell receptor beta chains were all read from a single sample in a study of early T cells in non-severe SARS-CoV-2 infection. TCRdb re-called the 5' RACE reads through MiXCR, storing one row per CDR3 protein. The profile shows over 35,000 distinct CDR3 sequences, approximately 6.1% of them singletons. The starting material was whole blood, obtained at baseline. All receptors come from an adult who was a healthcare worker with PCR-confirmed SARS-CoV-2 infection or an uninfected control (not recorded which).

The chain uses TRBV7-2 and TRBJ2-7; 12 bases line up with TRBD1. From germline, CDR1 is SGHTA and CDR2 FQGNSA. V lost 5 bases and J lost 7; bases outside the gene matches: 12. The CDR3 runs to 16 residues. CDR3 in amino acids: CASSLRGQGAGLEQYF. The CDR3 nucleotides read TGTGCCAGCAGCCTCCGGGGACAGGGGGCCGGACTAGAGCAGTACTTC.

The V call is TRBV6-2 or TRBV6-3, the J call TRBJ2-6; no definite D call. Germline V gene sequence: CDR1 MNHEY, CDR2 SVGEGT. The CDR3 is 13 residues long. V gave up 8 bases and J gave up 0 bases, with 5 bases separating them. Written as DNA, the CDR3 is TGTGCCAGCTATCTCTCTGGGGCCAACGTCCTGACTTTC. Its translation is CASYLSGANVLTF.

This clonotype was observed at least ten times. CDR3 residues: CASSIEVIDEQFF. CDR3 nucleotides: TGTGCCAGCAGTATAGAAGTTATCGATGAGCAGTTCTTC. The chain combines TRBV6-2 or TRBV6-3 with TRBJ2-1; D not certain. Per germline, CDR1 MNHEY and CDR2 SVGEGT. V shed 5 bases and J shed 8 bases, with 13 bases lying between them. CDR3 length: 13 residues.

This clonotype has a handful of counts. This sequence joins TRBV18 and TRBJ2-6; D is unclear. V lost 6 bases, J lost 0 bases, and 12 bases lay in between. The CDR3 runs 16 residues. The germline CDR1 and CDR2 sequences are KGHSH and LQKENI. The CDR3 loop reads CASSTSSSSGANVLTF. In nucleotides, the CDR3 is TGTGCCAGCTCTACCAGTAGCAGCTCTGGGGCCAACGTCCTGACTTTC.

This clonotype came up a few times. The chain uses TRBV18 and TRBJ2-7; 9 bases are a match to TRBD1. J lost 0 bases, V lost 2 bases, and 11 bases had no gene match. The CDR3 has 18 amino acids. Per germline, CDR1 KGHSH and CDR2 LQKENI. The CDR3 is CASSPFGISTGGSYEQYF. CDR3 nucleotide sequence: TGTGCCAGCTCACCATTTGGGATTTCGACAGGGGGCTCCTACGAGCAGTACTTC.

This clonotype occurred many times. The chain employs TRBV27 and TRBJ2-3; no reliable D call. Germline lookup yields CDR1 MNHEY and CDR2 SMNVEV (reference sequence). V lost 3 bases and J 5 bases, leaving 9 bases between the germline ends. The CDR3 spans 13 residues. The CDR3 region has the DNA TGTGCCAGCAGTTTTTATCTGGGAGATACGCAGTATTTT. Translated: CASSFYLGDTQYF.

This clonotype was found many times. The genes are TRBV27 and TRBJ1-5, with D possibly matching TRBD1 (5 bases). The germline CDR1 and CDR2 sequences are MNHEY and SMNVEV (reference sequence). The V gene lost 1 base and the J gene lost 2 bases, with 15 bases spanning the gap. CDR3 size: 17 residues. This CDR3 reads CASSLLGKGGGNQPQHF. The CDR3 coding sequence is TGTGCCAGCAGTTTATTAGGGAAGGGAGGGGGCAATCAGCCCCAGCATTTT.

This clonotype was seen many times. The chain employs TRBV5-1 and TRBJ2-5, with D perhaps matching TRBD1 (5 bases). This CDR3 is built from 14 residues. The V end was cut by 0 bases, the J end by 4 bases, with 10 bases between. The germline V gene encodes CDR1 SGHRS and CDR2 YFSETQ. In DNA form, the CDR3 reads TGCGCCAGCAGCTTGGGAGCAGGGTCAGAGACCCAGTACTTC. It specifies CASSLGAGSETQYF.

In this sample, this clonotype turned up many times. V and J are TRBV20-1 and TRBJ1-2, with TRBD1 matching 7 bases. CDR1 is DFQATT, CDR2 SNEGSKA, per germline (reference sequence). V lost 5 bases to trimming and J lost 6 bases; unmatched junction nucleotides: 6. CDR3 length: 12 residues. CDR3: CSAELTGNGYTF. The DNA of the CDR3 is TGCAGTGCTGAGCTGACAGGGAATGGCTACACCTTC.

This clonotype appeared many times. This rearrangement joins TRBV11-2 to TRBJ2-1, with TRBD2 identical over 11 bases. The length of the CDR3 is 16 residues. CDR1 SGHAT and CDR2 FQNNGV come from the germline V gene. Trimming took 3 bases from V and 3 from J; bases not matched to a gene: 4. The CDR3 bases are TGTGCCAGCAGCTTTCAACTAGCGGGGGACTACAATGAGCAGTTCTTC. Its protein is CASSFQLAGDYNEQFF.

This clonotype was seen many times. The chain is built from TRBV12-3 or TRBV12-4 and TRBJ2-1; 8 nucleotides match TRBD2. The CDR3 loop spans 14 amino acids. The V and J ends lost 6 bases and 0 bases, in that order; junction bases with no gene match: 1. In nucleotides, the CDR3 is TGTGCCAGCAGGGGGACTAGCTCCTACAATGAGCAGTTCTTC. The encoded protein is CASRGTSSYNEQFF.

The table lists this clonotype with a few counts. This chain joins TRBV28 and TRBJ1-4; tentatively, D is TRBD1 (6 bases). Germline values: CDR1 MDHEN, CDR2 SYDVKM. Trimming removed 5 bases from V and 5 bases from J, with 12 bases in between. The CDR3 runs to 14 residues. In nucleotides, the CDR3 is TGTGCCAGCAGTATTTGGCAGGGGAATGAAAAACTGTTTTTT. It codes for CASSIWQGNEKLFF. Complete variable domain (other parts from reference TRBV28 and TRBJ1-4): DVKVTQSSRYLVKRTGEKVFLECVQDMDHENMFWYRQDPGLGLRLIYFSYDVKMKEKGDIPEGYSVSREKKERFSLILESASTNQTSMYLCASSIWQGNEKLFFGSGTQLSVL.

The table lists this clonotype with a few counts. CDR3 sequence: CASNSGGQEQYF. The DNA for the CDR3 is TGTGCCAGCAACTCAGGGGGCCAGGAGCAGTACTTC. V usage is TRBV6-6 and J usage is TRBJ2-7; 8 nucleotides agree with TRBD1. The CDR3 is made up of 12 amino acids. Losses at the gene ends were 7 bases for V and 7 bases for J; bases not matched to a gene: 6. CDR1 is MNHNY, CDR2 SVGAGI, per germline (reference sequence).

This clonotype was seen more than once but under ten times. This chain links TRBV7-2 with TRBJ1-5; a weak D match, TRBD1 (6 bases). Germline CDR1 is SGHTA and CDR2 is FQGNSA. V lost 5 bases, J lost 7 bases, and 21 bases lay in between. This CDR3 spans 16 amino acids. The CDR3 sequence is CASSPIGPRGGQPQHF. CDR3 bases: TGTGCCAGCAGCCCAATAGGCCCCAGGGGTGGGCAGCCCCAGCATTTT. The full variable domain, its missing parts supplied by reference TRBV7-2 and TRBJ1-5, is GAGVSQSPSNKVTEKGKDVELRCDPISGHTALYWYRQSLGQGLEFLIYFQGNSAPDKSGLPSDRFSAERTGGSVSTLTIQRTQQEDSAVYLCASSPIGPRGGQPQHFGDGTRLSIL.